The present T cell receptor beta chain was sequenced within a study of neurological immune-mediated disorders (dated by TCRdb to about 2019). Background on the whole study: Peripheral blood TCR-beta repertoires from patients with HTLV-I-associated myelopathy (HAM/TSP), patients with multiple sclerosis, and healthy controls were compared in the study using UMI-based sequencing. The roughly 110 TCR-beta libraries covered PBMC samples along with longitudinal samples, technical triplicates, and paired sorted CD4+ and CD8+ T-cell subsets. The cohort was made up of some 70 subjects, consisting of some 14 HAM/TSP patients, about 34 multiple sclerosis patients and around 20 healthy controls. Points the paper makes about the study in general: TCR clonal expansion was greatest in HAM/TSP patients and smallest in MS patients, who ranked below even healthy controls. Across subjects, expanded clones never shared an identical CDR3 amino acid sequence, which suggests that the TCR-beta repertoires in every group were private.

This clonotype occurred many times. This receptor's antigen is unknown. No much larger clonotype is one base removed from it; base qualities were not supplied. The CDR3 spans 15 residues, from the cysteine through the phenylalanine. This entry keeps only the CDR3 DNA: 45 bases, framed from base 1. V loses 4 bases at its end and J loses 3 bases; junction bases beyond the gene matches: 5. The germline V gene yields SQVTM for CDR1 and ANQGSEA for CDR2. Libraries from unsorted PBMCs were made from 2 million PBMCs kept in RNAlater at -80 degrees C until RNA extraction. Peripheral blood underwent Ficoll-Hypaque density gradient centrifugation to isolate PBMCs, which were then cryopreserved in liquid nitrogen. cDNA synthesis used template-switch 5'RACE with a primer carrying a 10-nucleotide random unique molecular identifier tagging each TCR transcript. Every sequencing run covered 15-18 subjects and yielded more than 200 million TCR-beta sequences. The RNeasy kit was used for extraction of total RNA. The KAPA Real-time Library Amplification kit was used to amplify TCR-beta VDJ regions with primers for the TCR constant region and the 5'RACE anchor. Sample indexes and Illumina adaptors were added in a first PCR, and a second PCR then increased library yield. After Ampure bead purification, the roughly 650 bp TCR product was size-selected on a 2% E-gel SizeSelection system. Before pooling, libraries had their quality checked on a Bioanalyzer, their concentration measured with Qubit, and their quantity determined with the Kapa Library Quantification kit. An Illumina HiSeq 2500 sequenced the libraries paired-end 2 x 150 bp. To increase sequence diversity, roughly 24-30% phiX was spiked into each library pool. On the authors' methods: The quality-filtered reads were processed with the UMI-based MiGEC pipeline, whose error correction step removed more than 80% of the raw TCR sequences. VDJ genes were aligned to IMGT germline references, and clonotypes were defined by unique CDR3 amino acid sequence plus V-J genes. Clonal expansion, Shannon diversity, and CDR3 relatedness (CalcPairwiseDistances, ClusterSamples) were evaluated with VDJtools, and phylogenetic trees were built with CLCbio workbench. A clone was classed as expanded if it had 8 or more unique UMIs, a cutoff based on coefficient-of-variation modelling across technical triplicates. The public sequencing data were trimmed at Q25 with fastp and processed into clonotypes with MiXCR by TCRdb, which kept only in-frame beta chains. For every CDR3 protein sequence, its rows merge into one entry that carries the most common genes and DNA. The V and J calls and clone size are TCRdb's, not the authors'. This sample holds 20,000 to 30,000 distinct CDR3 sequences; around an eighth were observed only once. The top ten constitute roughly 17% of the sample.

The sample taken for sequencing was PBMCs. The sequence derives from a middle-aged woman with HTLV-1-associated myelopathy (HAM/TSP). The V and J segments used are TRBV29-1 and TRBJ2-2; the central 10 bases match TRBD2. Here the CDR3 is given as CSVVERGGDTGELFF. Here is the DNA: TGCAGCGTTGTTGAGCGGGGGGGCGACACCGGGGAGCTGTTTTTT.